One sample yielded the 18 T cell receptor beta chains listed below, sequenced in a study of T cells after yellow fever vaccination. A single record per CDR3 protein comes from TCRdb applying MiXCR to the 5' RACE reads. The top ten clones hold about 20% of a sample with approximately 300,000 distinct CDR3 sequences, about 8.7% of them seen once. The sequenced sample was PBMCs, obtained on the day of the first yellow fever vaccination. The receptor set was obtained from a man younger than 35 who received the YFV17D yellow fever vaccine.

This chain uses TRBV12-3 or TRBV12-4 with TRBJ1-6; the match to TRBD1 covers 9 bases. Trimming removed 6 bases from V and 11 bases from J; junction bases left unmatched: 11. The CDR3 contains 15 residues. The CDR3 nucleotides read TGTGCCAGCAGGGAACCGGGACAGGGTTTGCCACCCCTCCACTTT. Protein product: CASREPGQGLPPLHF.

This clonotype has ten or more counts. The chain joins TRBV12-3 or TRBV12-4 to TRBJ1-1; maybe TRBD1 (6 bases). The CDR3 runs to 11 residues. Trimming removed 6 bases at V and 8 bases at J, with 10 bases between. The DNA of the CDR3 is TGTGCCAGCAGACTTACAGGGGAAGCTTTCTTT. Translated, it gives CASRLTGEAFF.

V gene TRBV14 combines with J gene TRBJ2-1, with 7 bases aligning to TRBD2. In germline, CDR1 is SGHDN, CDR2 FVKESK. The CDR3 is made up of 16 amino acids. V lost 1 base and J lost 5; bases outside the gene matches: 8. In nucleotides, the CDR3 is TGTGCCAGCAGCCAAGCCTTAGGACTAGGAAACAATGAGCAGTTCTTC. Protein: CASSQALGLGNNEQFF.

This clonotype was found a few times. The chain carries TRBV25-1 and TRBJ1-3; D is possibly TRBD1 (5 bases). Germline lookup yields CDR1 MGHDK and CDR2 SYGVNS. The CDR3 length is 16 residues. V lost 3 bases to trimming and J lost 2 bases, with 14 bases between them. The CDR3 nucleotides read TGTGCCAGCAGTGAGGAGGGGCCGATGGCTGGAAACACCATATATTTT. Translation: CASSEEGPMAGNTIYF.

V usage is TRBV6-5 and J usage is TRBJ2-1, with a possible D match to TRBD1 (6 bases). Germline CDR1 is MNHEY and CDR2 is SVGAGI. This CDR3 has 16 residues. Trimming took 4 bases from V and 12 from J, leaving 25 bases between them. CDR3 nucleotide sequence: TGTGCCAGCAGTTCTCCTTCCCGGGACATCCCACCAGGGCAGTTCTTC. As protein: CASSSPSRDIPPGQFF.

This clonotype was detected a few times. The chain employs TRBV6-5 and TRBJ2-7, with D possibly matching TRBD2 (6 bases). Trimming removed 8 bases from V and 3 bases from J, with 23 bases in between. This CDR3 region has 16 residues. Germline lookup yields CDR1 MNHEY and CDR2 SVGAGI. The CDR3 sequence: CASGPLSFAGFYEQYF. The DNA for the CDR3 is TGTGCCAGCGGGCCGTTAAGTTTCGCGGGATTCTACGAGCAGTACTTC.

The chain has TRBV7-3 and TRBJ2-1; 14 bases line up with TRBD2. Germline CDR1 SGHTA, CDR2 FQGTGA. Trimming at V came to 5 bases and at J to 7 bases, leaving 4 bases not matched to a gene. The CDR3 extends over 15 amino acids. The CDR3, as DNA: TGTGCCAGCAGCCCCGGGACTAGCGGGGGTAATGAGCAGTTCTTC. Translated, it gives CASSPGTSGGNEQFF.

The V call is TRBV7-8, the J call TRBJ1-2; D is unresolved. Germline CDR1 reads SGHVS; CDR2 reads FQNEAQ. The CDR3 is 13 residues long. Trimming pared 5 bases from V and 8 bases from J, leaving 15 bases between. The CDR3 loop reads CASSPRSGYGYTF. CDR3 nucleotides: TGTGCCAGCAGCCCCCGTTCGGGGTACGGCTACACCTTC.

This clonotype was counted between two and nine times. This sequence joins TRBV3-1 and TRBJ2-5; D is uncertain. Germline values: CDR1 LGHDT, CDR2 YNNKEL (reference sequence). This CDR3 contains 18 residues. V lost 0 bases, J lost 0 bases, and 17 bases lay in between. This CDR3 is CASSQDRASDPDQETQYF. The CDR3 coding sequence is TGTGCCAGCAGCCAAGATCGGGCGTCGGATCCCGACCAAGAGACCCAGTACTTC.

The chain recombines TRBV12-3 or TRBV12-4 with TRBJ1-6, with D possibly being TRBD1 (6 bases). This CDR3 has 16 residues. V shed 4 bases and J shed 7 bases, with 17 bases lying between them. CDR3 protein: CASSSTPTGKNSPLHF. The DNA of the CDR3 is TGTGCCAGCAGTTCGACTCCGACAGGCAAAAATTCACCCCTCCACTTT.

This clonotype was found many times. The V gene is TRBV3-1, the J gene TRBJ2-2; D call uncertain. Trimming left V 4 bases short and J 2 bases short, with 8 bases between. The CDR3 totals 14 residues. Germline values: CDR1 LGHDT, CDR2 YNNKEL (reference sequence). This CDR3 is CASSPQVNTGELFF. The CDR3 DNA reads TGTGCCAGCAGCCCCCAGGTTAACACCGGGGAGCTGTTTTTT.

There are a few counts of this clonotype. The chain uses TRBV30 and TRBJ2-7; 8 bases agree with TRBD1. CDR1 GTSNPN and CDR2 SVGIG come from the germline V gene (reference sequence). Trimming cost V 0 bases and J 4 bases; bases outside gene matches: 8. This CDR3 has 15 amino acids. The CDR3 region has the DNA TGTGCCTGGAGTGTAAAGGGGACAGGACCTTACGAGCAGTACTTC. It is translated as CAWSVKGTGPYEQYF.

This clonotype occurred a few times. CDR3 bases: TGTGCCAGCAGTTACTCCGGGGGGAGGCACCAAGAGACCCAGTACTTC. Its protein is CASSYSGGRHQETQYF. The chain uses TRBV6-5 and TRBJ2-5; 7 bases align to TRBD2. The trim removed 0 bases at V and 0 bases at J, leaving 4 bases unmatched. Germline V gives CDR1 MNHEY, CDR2 SVGAGI. This CDR3 region has 16 residues.

The CDR3 loop is CASGDPPGDTQYF. The CDR3 DNA reads as TGCGCCAGCGGGGACCCTCCGGGAGATACGCAGTATTTT. The rearrangement joins TRBV10-1 to TRBJ2-3; tentatively, D is TRBD1 or TRBD2 (5 bases each). The CDR3 has 13 amino acids. CDR1 and CDR2 from the germline V gene are WNHNN and SYGVQD (reference sequence). V was cut by 8 bases and J by 5 bases, with 14 bases left in between.

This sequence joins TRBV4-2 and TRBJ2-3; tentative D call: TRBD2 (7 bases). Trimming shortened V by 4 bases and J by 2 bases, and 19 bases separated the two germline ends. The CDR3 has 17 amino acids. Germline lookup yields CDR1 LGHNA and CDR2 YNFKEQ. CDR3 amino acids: CASSRQETGGATDTQYF. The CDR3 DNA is TGTGCCAGCAGCCGACAAGAGACGGGGGGCGCCACAGATACGCAGTATTTT.

Here the CDR3 DNA reads TGTGCCAGCAGCTCCCCGAGGGGGGGGACGAACACCGGGGAGCTGTTTTTT. This encodes CASSSPRGGTNTGELFF. The rearrangement links TRBV11-2 to TRBJ2-2, with D perhaps matching TRBD2 (7 bases). The germline V gene encodes CDR1 SGHAT and CDR2 FQNNGV. V lost 4 bases and J 0 bases, leaving 15 bases between the germline ends. The CDR3 covers 17 residues.

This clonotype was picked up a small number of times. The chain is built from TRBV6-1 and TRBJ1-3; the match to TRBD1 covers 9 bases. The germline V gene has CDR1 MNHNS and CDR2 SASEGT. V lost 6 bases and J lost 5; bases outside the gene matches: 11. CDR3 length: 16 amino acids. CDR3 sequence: CASRRDRVLIRNTIYF. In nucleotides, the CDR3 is TGTGCCAGCAGACGGGACAGGGTATTGATCAGAAACACCATATATTTT.

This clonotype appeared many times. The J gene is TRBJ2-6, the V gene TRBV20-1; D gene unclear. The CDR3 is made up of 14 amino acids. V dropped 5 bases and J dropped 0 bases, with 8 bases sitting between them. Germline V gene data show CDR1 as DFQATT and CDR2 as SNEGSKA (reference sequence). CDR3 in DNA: TGCAGTGCTTCTGTTTACTCTGGGGCCAACGTCCTGACTTTC. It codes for CSASVYSGANVLTF.